This entry features one T cell receptor beta chain sequence. Its matching antigen is unknown. Sequencing was performed with immunoSEQ multiplex PCR; in TCRdb, only in-frame clones are kept and a portion is missing. Among roughly 2.6 million clones listed, approximately 92% were seen once. The sample comes from a study of shared clonotypes between healthy human individuals. Findings and caveats of the study: The study drew on few donors, limiting represented genetic and exposure-history diversity.

V dropped 0 bases and J dropped 5 bases, with 9 bases sitting between them. The germline V gene encodes CDR1 ENHRY and CDR2 SYGVKD. This CDR3 comprises 14 residues. The source of this sequence is a man aged 18 to 35 in good health. Sequenced material: naive CD4+ T cells sorted from blood. Subset given: CD45RA+ positively selected. This chain connects TRBV10-3 to TRBJ2-3, with no clear D. The CDR3 region is CAISESNDEDTQYF. CDR3 in DNA: TGTGCCATCAGTGAGTCGAATGATGAAGATACGCAGTATTTT.